This T cell receptor beta chain was obtained from a study of CD8 T cells in Susac syndrome. Study-level results: A relatively small number of individuals underwent TCR sequencing and HLA analysis.

TCR beta from blood CD8+ and CD4+ T cells was sequenced. Negative isolation was applied to CD8+ and CD4+ T cells, and FACS enrichment was applied to TEMRA cells. A note on this clonotype: Its antigen is still unknown.

Reverse transcription of about 0.45 to 1 ug RNA was performed with random hexamers. An immunoSEQ multiplex PCR amplified TCR beta CDR3 over 54 Vbeta and 13 Jbeta. TCRdb called the immunoSEQ multiplex PCR reads again in MiXCR, with one record for every CDR3 protein. This table has about 200,000 distinct CDR3 sequences, approximately 95% appearing once. There are 15 residues in the CDR3. Trimming shortened V by 5 bases and J by 1 base, and 10 bases separated the two germline ends. Germline-derived CDR1 and CDR2 are SGHRS and YFSETQ. The origin of this receptor is a human donor in good health. The rearrangement uses TRBV5-1 and TRBJ2-6; no clear D gene. Sequencing input: CD4+ T cells from PBMCs. CDR3 bases: TGCGCCAGCAGTTTGTCCCGTTCTGGGGCCAACGTCCTGACTTTC. Residues: CASSLSRSGANVLTF.